This T cell receptor (beta chain) was captured by sequencing in a study of CXCR3-negative and CXCR3-positive naive CD8 T cells. Details on this clonotype: Antigen specificity is unknown.

General study results and limits: Because surface CD5 did not distinguish the naive subsets, TCR strength was inferred from TRB CDR3 properties. Both naive subsets, CXCR3-negative and CXCR3-positive, displayed similar TRBV-TRBJ usage, unlike memory cells. Higher TRB CDR3 hydrophobicity marked CXCR3-positive naive cells relative to CXCR3-negative naive cells.

The germline gives CDR1 LGHNA, CDR2 YSLEER. The CDR3 contains 15 residues. The TRB cDNA libraries were prepared by 5' RACE with UMI labels. TCRdb re-called the 5' RACE reads; every CDR3 protein appears as one record, without DNA. The sample holds around 63,000 distinct CDR3 sequences. The origin of this receptor is a human donor in good health. Some clones in this sample may be carry-over from other donors' samples. The sequencing input was naive CXCR3+ CD8+ T cells from blood. Subset defined: CD45RO-CCR7+CD27+CD95- naive CD8+ T cells expressing CXCR3 (TNR3+). The gene calls are TRBV4-3 and TRBJ2-1; lacking DNA, the TRBD1 call made by TCRdb goes unchecked. This chain's CDR3 is CASSQQGYSYNEQFF.